Listed here are 32 T cell receptor beta chains from one sample, sequenced in a study of CD8 T cells in Susac syndrome. A quantity of about 0.45 to 1 ug RNA underwent reverse transcription using random hexamers. A single record per CDR3 protein comes from TCRdb applying MiXCR to the immunoSEQ multiplex PCR reads. Among 150,000 to 200,000 distinct CDR3 sequences listed, about 95% were seen once. Source material: CD4+ T cells from PBMCs. The source of these receptors is a human donor in good health.

This sequence joins TRBV30 and TRBJ1-1, with 8 bases identical to TRBD1. Germline lookup yields CDR1 GTSNPN and CDR2 SVGIG (reference sequence). This CDR3 is 16 amino acids long. J was trimmed by 3 bases and V by 0 bases; bases with no gene match: 9. The CDR3 here is CAWSVFRGRRDTEAFF. CDR3 bases: TGTGCCTGGAGTGTATTCAGGGGGCGGAGGGACACTGAAGCTTTCTTT. The entire variable domain, with the rest obtained from reference TRBV30 and TRBJ1-1, is as follows: SQTIHQWPATLVQPVGSPLSLECTVEGTSNPNLYWYRQAAGRGLQLLFYSVGIGQISSEVPQNLSASRPQDRQFILSSKKLLLSDSGFYLCAWSVFRGRRDTEAFFGQGTRLTVV.

The rearrangement uses TRBV3-1 and TRBJ1-5, with a tentative D call TRBD1 (6 bases). The CDR3 is 16 amino acids. The germline V and J ends were trimmed by 0 bases and 0 bases, with 9 bases remaining between them. Germline V gene data show CDR1 as LGHDT and CDR2 as YNNKEL (reference sequence). The CDR3 here is CASSQEDSYSNQPQHF. CDR3 coding DNA: TGTGCCAGCAGCCAAGAGGACAGCTATAGCAATCAGCCCCAGCATTTT.

This clonotype has more than one count but fewer than ten. V and J are TRBV29-1 and TRBJ2-1, with TRBD1 matching 11 bases. The CDR3 runs to 14 residues. J gave up 4 bases and V 1 base, and 0 bases lay outside the gene matches. Looked up from germline, CDR1 is SQVTM and CDR2 is ANQGSEA. Written as DNA, the CDR3 is TGCAGCGTTGAAGGGGACAGGGGGTACAATGAGCAGTTCTTC. Encoded protein: CSVEGDRGYNEQFF.

This rearrangement joins TRBV7-2 to TRBJ2-2; a possible D gene is TRBD1 (6 bases). V gave up 4 bases and J gave up 4 bases, with 13 bases separating them. This CDR3 region has 15 residues. Germline V gene lookup returns CDR1 SGHTA and CDR2 FQGNSA. The DNA of the CDR3 is TGTGCCAGCAGCTCCCGACAGGCGGGCACCGGGGAGCTGTTTTTT. It specifies CASSSRQAGTGELFF.

This chain links TRBV7-9 with TRBJ2-5; 7 bases align to TRBD2. Germline lookup yields CDR1 SEHNR and CDR2 FQNEAQ (reference sequence). The V segment lost 1 base and the J segment 5 bases; nucleotides outside the gene matches: 7. The CDR3 sequence is 15 residues long. The CDR3 loop is CASSLGAGVSETQYF. CDR3 in DNA: TGTGCCAGCAGCTTAGGGGCGGGAGTCTCCGAGACCCAGTACTTC.

The chain joins TRBV4-2 to TRBJ1-2; D is possibly TRBD1 (6 bases). The V and J ends lost 1 base and 3 bases respectively, with 9 bases between them. Germline V gives CDR1 LGHNA, CDR2 YNFKEQ. The CDR3 loop spans 14 amino acids. CDR3 bases: TGTGCCAGCAGCCAAGCGGCAGGGGACTATGGCTACACCTTC. Translating gives CASSQAAGDYGYTF.

The rearrangement links TRBV30 to TRBJ1-2; the D gene is possibly TRBD1 (6 bases). The V gene's germline CDR1 is GTSNPN and CDR2 SVGIG (reference sequence). This CDR3 contains 15 residues. Trimming took 1 base from V and 3 from J, leaving 15 bases between them. CDR3 DNA: TGTGCCTGGAGTGGGGTCCCGGGGGCCCACTATGGCTACACCTTC. Amino acid sequence: CAWSGVPGAHYGYTF.

This clonotype was recorded only once. J is TRBJ2-3 and V is TRBV4-3, with a weak D call TRBD2 (6 bases). This CDR3 is 16 amino acids long. Trimming stripped 4 bases from V and 2 bases from J, with 16 bases between. Germline CDR1 reads LGHNA; CDR2 reads YSLEER. CDR3 bases: TGCGCCAGCAGCCGTCTCCAGGCGGGGCCCACAGATACGCAGTATTTT. Its protein product is CASSRLQAGPTDTQYF.

This sequence joins TRBV18 and TRBJ1-1; perhaps TRBD1 as D (6 bases). The V end was cut by 2 bases, the J end by 5 bases, with 12 bases between. Germline CDR1 is KGHSH and CDR2 is LQKENI. The CDR3 covers 14 residues. The CDR3 region is CASSPEGGRTEAFF. In DNA form, the CDR3 reads TGTGCCAGCTCACCAGAAGGGGGAAGGACTGAAGCTTTCTTT.

This rearrangement joins TRBV7-9 to TRBJ2-6; D is undetermined. Germline assignment: CDR1 SEHNR and CDR2 FQNEAQ (reference sequence). The V end lost 1 base, the J end lost 2 bases, and 6 bases lay between the germline ends. The CDR3 consists of 15 residues. The CDR3 coding sequence is TGTGCCAGCAGCTTAGGTCCCGCTGGGGCCAACGTCCTGACTTTC. Protein product: CASSLGPAGANVLTF.

This clonotype was observed a single time. The gene calls are TRBV5-4 and TRBJ2-5, with 7 bases matching TRBD1. The J segment lost 3 bases and the V segment lost 5 bases, leaving 7 bases of the junction unmatched. The CDR3 consists of 14 residues. In germline, CDR1 is SGHNT, CDR2 YYREEE (reference sequence). This CDR3 is CASSSGTVEETQYF. CDR3 bases: TGTGCCAGCAGTTCAGGGACAGTTGAAGAGACCCAGTACTTC. The complete variable domain, with remaining parts taken from reference TRBV5-4 and TRBJ2-5, reads ETGVTQSPTHLIKTRGQQVTLRCSSQSGHNTVSWYQQALGQGPQFIFQYYREEENGRGNFPPRFSGLQFPNYSSELNVNALELDDSALYLCASSSGTVEETQYFGPGTRLLVL.

The chain recombines TRBV6-6 with TRBJ2-4; TRBD2 aligns across 9 bases. The CDR3 spans 15 residues. CDR1 is MNHNY and CDR2 is SVGAGI in the germline V gene (reference sequence). Trimming at V came to 2 bases and at J to 6 bases, leaving 5 bases not matched to a gene. The CDR3 nucleotides are TGTGCCAGCAGTTACATAGCGGGAGCGGGAAACATTCAGTACTTC. Amino acid sequence: CASSYIAGAGNIQYF.

V usage is TRBV15 and J usage is TRBJ2-5; 8 bases are shared with TRBD2. The CDR3 length is 16 residues. Per the germline V gene, CDR1 is LNHNV and CDR2 is YYDKDF (reference sequence). Trimming took 4 bases from V and 1 from J; bases not matched to a gene: 8. The CDR3: CATSKGFGLAQETQYF. CDR3 sequence (DNA): TGTGCCACCAGCAAGGGTTTTGGACTAGCCCAAGAGACCCAGTACTTC.

The chain joins TRBV7-3 to TRBJ2-5; 8 positions agree with TRBD2. This CDR3 comprises 17 residues. Germline CDR1 and CDR2: SGHTA and FQGTGA. V was clipped by 1 base and J by 5 bases; unmatched bases: 12. CDR3 DNA sequence: TGTGCCAGCAGCTTAAGGAGTCCAGCGGGAGTGGGGGAGACCCAGTACTTC. Translated, it gives CASSLRSPAGVGETQYF.

This clonotype was detected once. The genes are TRBV3-1 and TRBJ2-1, with D perhaps TRBD2 (6 bases). Per the germline V gene, CDR1 is LGHDT and CDR2 is YNNKEL (reference sequence). The V end lost 0 bases, the J end lost 6 bases, and 12 bases lay between the germline ends. The CDR3 is 15 residues long. DNA of the CDR3: TGTGCCAGCAGCCAAGATTCACGGGGAGGCAATGAGCAGTTCTTC. It codes for CASSQDSRGGNEQFF.

This chain links TRBV6-6 with TRBJ2-3, with 13 bases lining up with TRBD2. V lost 8 bases and J lost 4; bases outside the gene matches: 9. The CDR3 sequence is 16 residues long. Germline assignment: CDR1 MNHNY and CDR2 SVGAGI (reference sequence). The CDR3 here is CASWTSGSKVADTQYF. CDR3 coding DNA: TGTGCCAGCTGGACTAGCGGGAGTAAGGTTGCAGATACGCAGTATTTT.

The chain has TRBV29-1 and TRBJ2-1; 9 nucleotides agree with TRBD2. This CDR3 spans 15 amino acids. The J segment lost 5 bases and the V segment lost 6 bases, leaving 11 bases of the junction unmatched. CDR1 and CDR2 from the germline V gene are SQVTM and ANQGSEA. The CDR3: CSVSSTSGAHNEQFF. CDR3 coding DNA: TGCAGCGTCTCATCGACTAGCGGAGCCCACAATGAGCAGTTCTTC.

The V gene is TRBV20-1, the J gene TRBJ2-7; no definite D call. CDR1 and CDR2 from the germline V gene are DFQATT and SNEGSKA (reference sequence). CDR3 length: 10 residues. The ends were cut back, 4 bases at V and 3 bases at J, with 4 bases in the middle. Here the CDR3 DNA reads TGCAGTGCTAAAGGCTACGAGCAGTACTTC. Protein: CSAKGYEQYF.

A word on this clonotype: The junction departs from germline at one end; a sequencing error may be responsible. Written as DNA, the CDR3 is TGCAGTGCTGGAGAGGCGGCTGGGGCCAACGTCCTGACTTTC. It encodes CSAGEAAGANVLTF. V usage is TRBV20-1 and J usage is TRBJ2-6; D unclear. Germline loops: CDR1 DFQATT, CDR2 SNEGSKA (reference sequence). The CDR3 contains 14 residues.

The chain carries TRBV20-1 and TRBJ1-5; D gene uncertain. V dropped 4 bases and J dropped 2 bases, with 9 bases sitting between them. This CDR3 spans 13 amino acids. Germline V gene data show CDR1 as DFQATT and CDR2 as SNEGSKA (reference sequence). The CDR3 reads CSAMGFGNQPQHF. The DNA of the CDR3 is TGCAGTGCTATGGGGTTTGGCAATCAGCCCCAGCATTTT.

This chain uses TRBV7-2 with TRBJ2-5, with TRBD2 identical over 7 bases. Per the germline V gene, CDR1 is SGHTA and CDR2 is FQGNSA. The CDR3 has 14 residues. V shed 5 bases and J 4 bases; nucleotides not matched to a gene: 7. CDR3 sequence: CASSDRGGAETQYF. The CDR3 DNA is TGTGCCAGCAGCGATAGGGGAGGGGCAGAGACCCAGTACTTC. The entire variable domain, with the rest obtained from reference TRBV7-2 and TRBJ2-5, is as follows: GAGVSQSPSNKVTEKGKDVELRCDPISGHTALYWYRQSLGQGLEFLIYFQGNSAPDKSGLPSDRFSAERTGGSVSTLTIQRTQQEDSAVYLCASSDRGGAETQYFGPGTRLLVL.

This clonotype was counted once. The rearrangement uses TRBV28 and TRBJ1-5, with D unclear. The CDR3 covers 14 residues. Germline CDR1 is MDHEN and CDR2 is SYDVKM. V was shortened by 6 bases and J by 1 base, with 10 bases between the two germline ends. The CDR3 loop is CASSTNLSNQPQHF. CDR3 nucleotides: TGTGCCAGCAGCACAAACTTGAGCAATCAGCCCCAGCATTTT.

The chain recombines TRBV29-1 with TRBJ2-5; tentatively, D is TRBD1 (7 bases). Trimming removed 6 bases at V and 4 bases at J, with 21 bases between. The CDR3 is 15 amino acids. In germline, CDR1 is SQVTM, CDR2 ANQGSEA. CDR3 protein: CSVQGGGSKRETQYF. The CDR3 nucleotides read TGCAGCGTCCAGGGGGGCGGAAGCAAGAGAGAGACCCAGTACTTC.

As regards this clonotype: The junction departs from germline at one end; a sequencing error may be responsible. The chain employs TRBV12-3 or TRBV12-4 and TRBJ2-1; tentative D call: TRBD1 (6 bases). The CDR3 extends over 12 amino acids. The CDR3 sequence is CASSLSAWGHLF. Written as DNA, the CDR3 is TGTGCCAGCAGTTTAAGCGCCTGGGGGCATCTCTTC.

The chain carries TRBV24-1 and TRBJ2-5; possibly TRBD1 or TRBD2 for D (6 bases each). The V end lost 5 bases, the J end lost 5 bases, and 14 bases lay between the germline ends. CDR3 length: 14 amino acids. The germline CDR1 and CDR2 sequences are KGHDR and SFDVKD. Here the CDR3 reads CATSAPGALETQYF. The DNA of the CDR3 is TGTGCCACCAGTGCCCCGGGGGCGTTGGAGACCCAGTACTTC.

This clonotype has only one observation. This chain links TRBV3-1 with TRBJ2-1; TRBD2 matches at 10 bases. With 6 bases clipped from V and 15 bases from J, the junction kept 11 bases outside the gene matches. Germline CDR1 LGHDT, CDR2 YNNKEL (reference sequence). The CDR3 has 13 amino acids. CDR3 DNA: TGTGCCAGCAGATCTAGCGGGAGCCCACATGTGTTCTTC. It yields the protein CASRSSGSPHVFF.

CDR3 coding DNA: TGCGCCAGCAGCCAAGATATCCCTAGTCGTCCGGGCGAGCAGTACTTC. Protein sequence: CASSQDIPSRPGEQYF. The chain has TRBV4-3 and TRBJ2-7; D gene uncertain. Trimming took off 0 bases at V and 6 bases at J, with 18 bases between the two ends. The CDR3 is 16 amino acids. Germline assignment: CDR1 LGHNA and CDR2 YSLEER.

The rearrangement joins TRBV5-4 to TRBJ2-3; 7 bases map to TRBD1. V lost 3 bases, J lost 4 bases, and 8 bases stayed unmatched. This CDR3 has 15 residues. Germline V gene data show CDR1 as SGHNT and CDR2 as YYREEE (reference sequence). CDR3 nucleotides: TGTGCCAGCAGCTCACCGGGACAGAGCGCAGATACGCAGTATTTT. Translating gives CASSSPGQSADTQYF.

The V and J genes are TRBV29-1 and TRBJ2-1; no clear D. The V end lost 1 base, the J end lost 7 bases, and 8 bases lay between the germline ends. The germline V gene encodes CDR1 SQVTM and CDR2 ANQGSEA. The CDR3 is made up of 12 amino acids. This CDR3 reads CSVEVLGNEQFF. The CDR3 bases are TGCAGCGTTGAAGTTCTCGGAAATGAGCAGTTCTTC.

J is TRBJ2-7 and V is TRBV30; D is possibly TRBD2 (5 bases). V was pared by 1 base and J by 7 bases, with 11 bases between. CDR1 GTSNPN and CDR2 SVGIG come from the germline V gene (reference sequence). The CDR3 spans 12 residues. The CDR3 region is CAWSAVGVEQYF. The CDR3 DNA follows: TGTGCCTGGAGTGCAGTGGGAGTGGAGCAGTACTTC.

This sequence joins TRBV15 and TRBJ2-3; a possible D gene is TRBD2 (5 bases). The CDR3 covers 16 residues. The germline gives CDR1 LNHNV, CDR2 YYDKDF (reference sequence). Trimming pared 0 bases from V and 6 bases from J, leaving 16 bases between. DNA of the CDR3: TGTGCCACCAGCAGAGAAGTTAGCATCGGGAAGGATACGCAGTATTTT. Protein sequence: CATSREVSIGKDTQYF.

The CDR3 protein is CSPRRRVEETQYF. The DNA of the CDR3 is TGCAGCCCGAGGAGAAGAGTTGAAGAGACCCAGTACTTC. The chain links TRBV20-1 to TRBJ2-5; D unresolved. This CDR3 has 13 amino acids. Per the germline V gene, CDR1 is DFQATT and CDR2 is SNEGSKA (reference sequence).